One and the same sample provided the 14 T cell receptor beta chains below, sequenced in a study of T cells in Graves' hyperthyroidism and ophthalmopathy. Amplified regions were TCR beta CDR3 sequences from RNA transcripts. During a first-round RT-PCR of the TCR CDR3, the HTBI primer set was used. TCRdb reprocessed the multiplex PCR reads with MiXCR, giving one entry per CDR3 protein. The table has about 640,000 distinct CDR3 sequences, less than 25% seen once. Sequenced sample: blood. These receptors were obtained from a young man with Graves' ophthalmopathy.

This clonotype was picked up a small number of times. The J gene is TRBJ2-2, the V gene TRBV19; D may be TRBD1 (6 bases). The ends were cut back, 7 bases at V and 4 bases at J, with 10 bases in the middle. This CDR3 has 13 amino acids. CDR1 LNHDA and CDR2 SQIVND come from the germline V gene (reference sequence). The CDR3 coding sequence is TGTGCCAGTATCGGGACATCCACCGGGGAGCTGTTTTTT. Amino acid sequence: CASIGTSTGELFF.

The rearrangement joins TRBV5-8 to TRBJ1-6; D call uncertain. Germline loops: CDR1 SGHTS, CDR2 YDEGEE. This CDR3 has 18 amino acids. Between the trimmed V and J ends, which lost 0 bases and 7 bases, there was a span of 20 bases. For the CDR3, the DNA is TGTGCCAGCAGCTTGGCCGGTCTTCCCCCGACCTTAAATTCACCCCTCCACTTT. Translating it yields CASSLAGLPPTLNSPLHF.

This clonotype has ten or more counts. This chain connects TRBV2 to TRBJ1-1; possibly TRBD1 for D (5 bases). Germline V CDR1 and CDR2: SNHLY, FYNNEI. Trimming pared 7 bases from V and 0 bases from J, leaving 9 bases between. CDR3 size: 13 residues. The CDR3 DNA sequence: TGTGCCAGCACTAAAGGGGTGAACACTGAAGCTTTCTTT. It specifies CASTKGVNTEAFF.

This clonotype showed up just a few times. The chain has TRBV28 and TRBJ2-1; 12 bases match TRBD1. Trimming cost V 6 bases and J 9 bases; bases outside gene matches: 6. The CDR3 contains 14 residues. Germline V gene lookup returns CDR1 MDHEN and CDR2 SYDVKM. The DNA of the CDR3 is TGTGCCAGCAGAGCGGGACAGGGGGCCAGTGAGCAGTTCTTC. It translates to CASRAGQGASEQFF.

The rearrangement joins TRBV6-1 to TRBJ2-1; 10 bases match TRBD1. Losses at the gene ends were 3 bases for V and 7 bases for J; bases not matched to a gene: 6. CDR1 is MNHNS, CDR2 SASEGT, per germline. CDR3 length equals 15 residues. CDR3: CASSDQGTGVNEQFF. CDR3 coding DNA: TGTGCCAGCAGTGATCAAGGGACAGGGGTTAATGAGCAGTTCTTC.

This clonotype has more than one count but fewer than ten. The chain links TRBV5-8 to TRBJ1-1, with D tentatively TRBD1 (6 bases). This CDR3 comprises 14 residues. Germline loops: CDR1 SGHTS, CDR2 YDEGEE. Trimming left V 6 bases short and J 6 bases short, with 18 bases between. The CDR3 here is CASTRQGPRAEAFF. The CDR3 DNA reads TGTGCCAGCACTCGCCAGGGGCCCCGTGCTGAAGCTTTCTTT.

This clonotype was detected many times. The V and J genes are TRBV5-1 and TRBJ2-7; either TRBD1 or TRBD2 may fit D (5 bases each). Germline values: CDR1 SGHRS, CDR2 YFSETQ. The CDR3 is 16 amino acids. Trimming removed 0 bases at V and 1 base at J, with 14 bases between. As DNA, the CDR3 is TGCGCCAGCAGCTTGGCCCCCGGGACGGTATCCTACGAGCAGTACTTC. Translating it yields CASSLAPGTVSYEQYF.

This clonotype has more than one count but fewer than ten. The chain joins TRBV28 to TRBJ1-4; no clear D gene. V was pared by 5 bases and J by 7 bases, with 14 bases between. The CDR3 runs 14 residues. Per the germline V gene, CDR1 is MDHEN and CDR2 is SYDVKM. The CDR3 sequence is CASSPPKRSEKLFF. The CDR3 DNA sequence: TGTGCCAGCAGTCCCCCGAAGAGGAGTGAAAAACTGTTTTTT.

This clonotype has just a few counts. V usage is TRBV27 and J usage is TRBJ2-7; D call uncertain. This CDR3 spans 16 amino acids. V gave up 5 bases and J gave up 1 base, with 18 bases separating them. The V gene's germline CDR1 is MNHEY and CDR2 SMNVEV (reference sequence). The CDR3 loop reads CASSPNLVDLSYEQYF. CDR3 bases: TGTGCCAGCAGTCCGAACCTCGTCGACCTGTCCTACGAGCAGTACTTC.

J is TRBJ2-7 and V is TRBV6-2 or TRBV6-3; a possible D gene is TRBD1 (5 bases). Germline assignment: CDR1 MNHEY and CDR2 SVGEGT. The CDR3 has 14 amino acids. The V end lost 6 bases, the J end lost 0 bases, and 12 bases lay between the germline ends. The CDR3: CASSLGPPSYEQYF. The CDR3, as DNA: TGTGCCAGCAGCTTGGGGCCACCCTCCTACGAGCAGTACTTC.

V and J are TRBV19 and TRBJ2-5; no firm D call. Between the trimmed V and J ends, which lost 4 bases and 5 bases, there was a span of 14 bases. CDR1 and CDR2 (germline): LNHDA, SQIVND (reference sequence). This CDR3 has 14 residues. Here the CDR3 DNA reads TGTGCCAGTAGTACCGTGGGTTGGTCCGAGACCCAGTACTTC. This codes for CASSTVGWSETQYF.

This clonotype was counted a few times. The V and J genes are TRBV10-3 and TRBJ2-1; 8 bases match TRBD2. Losses at the gene ends were 5 bases for V and 5 bases for J; bases not matched to a gene: 17. The CDR3 has 18 residues. Germline-derived CDR1 and CDR2 are ENHRY and SYGVKD. The CDR3 bases are TGTGCCATCAGTCCCCTGTGGGCGGGAGGAGGGCTAAACAATGAGCAGTTCTTC. Protein sequence: CAISPLWAGGGLNNEQFF.

This chain uses TRBV6-7 with TRBJ1-1, with TRBD1 matching over 9 bases. TRBV6-7 falls under the ORF class, with uncertain function. V lost 5 bases, J lost 1 base, and 5 bases stayed unmatched. This CDR3 has 15 amino acids. The CDR3, as DNA: TGTGCCAGCAGTCTGGGACAGGGATCGAACACTGAAGCTTTCTTT. As protein: CASSLGQGSNTEAFF.

This clonotype was counted a few times. This chain uses TRBV7-2 with TRBJ1-3; D might be TRBD1 (6 bases). The CDR3 consists of 16 residues. Trimming pared 5 bases from V and 0 bases from J, leaving 14 bases between. Germline CDR1 is SGHTA and CDR2 is FQGNSA. CDR3 amino acids: CASSPLGAYSGNTIYF. In DNA form, the CDR3 reads TGTGCCAGCAGCCCCCTGGGGGCCTACTCTGGAAACACCATATATTTT. Variable domain in full (rest from reference TRBV7-2 and TRBJ1-3): GAGVSQSPSNKVTEKGKDVELRCDPISGHTALYWYRQSLGQGLEFLIYFQGNSAPDKSGLPSDRFSAERTGGSVSTLTIQRTQQEDSAVYLCASSPLGAYSGNTIYFGEGSWLTVV.